Listed here are 18 T cell receptor beta chains from one sample, sequenced in a study of cytomegalovirus exposure and HLA in healthy donors. The PCR used 60 Vbeta and 13 Jbeta primers. Clones were sequenced by immunoSEQ multiplex PCR, and TCRdb holds only the in-frame ones, with some missing. The data show roughly 170,000 clones, with approximately 84% seen just once and around 5% held by the top ten. The sample was PBMCs. The receptors come from a girl between 10 and 17 years old in good health and CMV-seropositive.

The V gene is TRBV5-6, the J gene TRBJ1-1; D unclear. CDR1 is SGHDT and CDR2 is YYEEEE in the germline V gene. The ends were cut back, 0 bases at V and 2 bases at J, with 8 bases in the middle. The CDR3 covers 14 residues. CDR3 sequence reads: CASSLGPQNTEAFF. CDR3 bases: TGTGCCAGCAGCTTGGGCCCACAAAACACTGAAGCTTTCTTT.

The chain uses TRBV9 and TRBJ2-5; D may be TRBD1 (5 bases). Trimming took off 0 bases at V and 5 bases at J, with 14 bases between the two ends. The CDR3 runs to 15 residues. Germline V gene data show CDR1 as SGDLS and CDR2 as YYNGEE. The chain's CDR3 is CASSVDKGVMETQYF. Here the CDR3 DNA reads TGTGCCAGCAGCGTAGATAAAGGGGTAATGGAGACCCAGTACTTC. Full variable domain (remainder filled in from reference TRBV9 and TRBJ2-5): DSGVTQTPKHLITATGQRVTLRCSPRSGDLSVYWYQQSLDQGLQFLIQYYNGEERAKGNILERFSAQQFPDLHSELNLSSLELGDSALYFCASSVDKGVMETQYFGPGTRLLVL.

This rearrangement joins TRBV19 to TRBJ2-7; 13 nucleotides match TRBD2. The CDR3 has 15 residues. Germline V gives CDR1 LNHDA, CDR2 SQIVND (reference sequence). J lost 2 bases, V lost 10 bases, and 8 bases had no gene match. CDR3 bases: TGTGCCACATCACGGACTAGCGGGGGAGCCTACGAGCAGTACTTC. As protein: CATSRTSGGAYEQYF.

The count of this clone is one. J is TRBJ1-2 and V is TRBV27, with 7 bases aligning to TRBD1. CDR3 length equals 16 residues. The V gene end was trimmed by 3 bases and the J gene end by 0 bases; junction bases not matched to a gene: 7. Germline CDR1 and CDR2: MNHEY and SMNVEV (reference sequence). CDR3 loop: CASSFKGAIANYGYTF. CDR3 DNA: TGTGCCAGCAGTTTCAAGGGGGCTATAGCTAACTATGGCTACACCTTC.

V usage is TRBV15 and J usage is TRBJ1-2; 7 bases match TRBD1. Germline V CDR1 and CDR2: LNHNV, YYDKDF (reference sequence). CDR3 size: 17 residues. The ends lost 0 bases at V and 6 bases at J; junction bases unmatched: 13. The CDR3: CATSRDRDLSGGHGYTF. CDR3 DNA: TGTGCCACCAGCAGAGATAGGGACCTATCAGGGGGGCATGGCTACACCTTC.

This chain uses TRBV2 with TRBJ2-7; a possible D gene is TRBD1 (5 bases). Germline V lookup: CDR1 SNHLY, CDR2 FYNNEI. CDR3 length equals 14 residues. The V end lost 4 bases, the J end lost 0 bases, and 10 bases lay between the germline ends. As DNA, the CDR3 is TGTGCCAGCAGTGGACAGTGGAGCTCCTACGAGCAGTACTTC. Protein sequence: CASSGQWSSYEQYF.

J is TRBJ1-2 and V is TRBV28; 7 bases map to TRBD1. With 6 bases clipped from V and 5 bases from J, the junction kept 9 bases outside the gene matches. CDR3 length equals 14 residues. Germline CDR1 MDHEN, CDR2 SYDVKM. CDR3 sequence: CASRLVTGDYGYTF. In DNA form, the CDR3 reads TGTGCCAGCAGGCTTGTCACAGGGGATTATGGCTACACCTTC.

The chain uses TRBV19 and TRBJ1-4, with 8 bases that match TRBD1. Trimming cost V 5 bases and J 7 bases; bases outside gene matches: 12. The CDR3 runs to 16 residues. The germline V gene has CDR1 LNHDA and CDR2 SQIVND (reference sequence). The CDR3 sequence is CASSPLSDRDSEKLFF. The DNA of the CDR3 is TGTGCCAGTAGTCCACTGTCGGACAGGGATTCTGAAAAACTGTTTTTT. Variable domain in full (rest from reference TRBV19 and TRBJ1-4): DGGITQSPKYLFRKEGQNVTLSCEQNLNHDAMYWYRQDPGQGLRLIYYSQIVNDFQKGDIAEGYSVSREKKESFPLTVTSAQKNPTAFYLCASSPLSDRDSEKLFFGSGTQLSVL.

This rearrangement joins TRBV28 to TRBJ2-7; D might be TRBD2 (5 bases). The CDR3 contains 12 residues. Trimming took 7 bases from V and 2 from J, leaving 9 bases between them. Germline V gene data show CDR1 as MDHEN and CDR2 as SYDVKM. The CDR3 sequence: CASTAGTYEQYF. The DNA for the CDR3 is TGTGCCAGCACCGCGGGTACCTACGAGCAGTACTTC.

This rearrangement joins TRBV25-1 to TRBJ2-1; D is perhaps TRBD2 (6 bases). This CDR3 is built from 14 residues. Trimming shortened V by 5 bases and J by 7 bases, and 15 bases separated the two germline ends. Per germline, CDR1 MGHDK and CDR2 SYGVNS. Here the CDR3 DNA reads TGTGCCAGCAGTCCCGCTGGTGGGGGGAATGAGCAGTTCTTC. Amino acid sequence: CASSPAGGGNEQFF.

The table lists this clone with a few counts. The chain links TRBV6-5 to TRBJ1-1; D is unresolved. The CDR3 runs 14 residues. The V gene lost 6 bases and the J gene lost 3 bases, with 14 bases spanning the gap. The V gene's germline CDR1 is MNHEY and CDR2 SVGAGI. The CDR3 DNA is TGTGCCAGCAGGCTAGACCCCCGGGACACTGAAGCTTTCTTT. This gives the protein CASRLDPRDTEAFF.

The chain combines TRBV10-1 with TRBJ2-7; D ambiguous. This CDR3 contains 15 residues. Germline assignment: CDR1 WNHNN and CDR2 SYGVQD (reference sequence). Trimming stripped 0 bases from V and 0 bases from J, with 9 bases between. CDR3 bases: TGCGCCAGCAGTGAGTCGAGCCTCGACTCCTACGAGCAGTACTTC. This codes for CASSESSLDSYEQYF.

The rearrangement joins TRBV15 to TRBJ2-7, with D maybe TRBD1 (6 bases). V was trimmed by 3 bases and J by 7 bases, leaving 22 bases between them. The germline V gene has CDR1 LNHNV and CDR2 YYDKDF (reference sequence). CDR3 length equals 16 residues. CDR3 sequence (DNA): TGTGCCACCAGCAGCGTGATGGTAGTGGACAGCGAAGAGCAGTACTTC. The encoded protein is CATSSVMVVDSEEQYF.

For this clone: In the same sample, other DNA sequences code for this CDR3. V usage is TRBV6-5 and J usage is TRBJ1-1, with TRBD1 identical over 8 bases. The germline V gene has CDR1 MNHEY and CDR2 SVGAGI. The CDR3 sequence is 15 residues long. Trimming at V came to 0 bases and at J to 5 bases, leaving 5 bases not matched to a gene. Here the CDR3 reads CASSYSGQGGTEAFF. CDR3 in DNA: TGTGCCAGCAGTTACTCAGGACAGGGCGGGACTGAAGCTTTCTTT.

The rearrangement joins TRBV6-4 to TRBJ2-3; 8 bases align to TRBD2. Unmatched junction bases numbered 4, after V lost 5 bases and J lost 0 bases. CDR1 is MRHNA, CDR2 SNTAGT, per germline. CDR3 length: 15 amino acids. Here the CDR3 DNA reads TGTGCCAGCAGTTACCTAGCGGGCAGCACAGATACGCAGTATTTT. This sequence encodes CASSYLAGSTDTQYF.

V is TRBV12-5 and J is TRBJ2-3; TRBD2 is a possible D gene (7 bases). Germline CDR1 and CDR2: LGHNT and FRNRAP. Between the trimmed V and J ends, which lost 6 bases and 9 bases, there was a span of 13 bases. CDR3 length equals 12 residues. The CDR3: CASGPEGGTQYF. The CDR3, as DNA: TGTGCTAGTGGCCCCGAGGGGGGGACGCAGTATTTT.

The chain combines TRBV5-4 with TRBJ2-5; D not certain. Per the germline V gene, CDR1 is SGHNT and CDR2 is YYREEE (reference sequence). The CDR3 length is 13 residues. The V end lost 0 bases, the J end lost 1 base, and 4 bases lay between the germline ends. The CDR3 nucleotides read TGTGCCAGCAGCTTGGACAGCCAAGAGACCCAGTACTTC. It yields the protein CASSLDSQETQYF.

The chain has TRBV5-4 and TRBJ1-6; no definite D call. Germline CDR1 SGHNT, CDR2 YYREEE (reference sequence). Trimming shortened V by 0 bases and J by 7 bases, and 17 bases separated the two germline ends. This CDR3 has 17 residues. The chain's CDR3 is CASSLANPGVRNSPLHF. The CDR3 region has the DNA TGTGCCAGCAGCTTGGCCAACCCCGGAGTAAGGAATTCACCCCTCCACTTT. The variable domain in full, completed from reference TRBV5-4 and TRBJ1-6, reads ETGVTQSPTHLIKTRGQQVTLRCSSQSGHNTVSWYQQALGQGPQFIFQYYREEENGRGNFPPRFSGLQFPNYSSELNVNALELDDSALYLCASSLANPGVRNSPLHFGNGTRLTVT.